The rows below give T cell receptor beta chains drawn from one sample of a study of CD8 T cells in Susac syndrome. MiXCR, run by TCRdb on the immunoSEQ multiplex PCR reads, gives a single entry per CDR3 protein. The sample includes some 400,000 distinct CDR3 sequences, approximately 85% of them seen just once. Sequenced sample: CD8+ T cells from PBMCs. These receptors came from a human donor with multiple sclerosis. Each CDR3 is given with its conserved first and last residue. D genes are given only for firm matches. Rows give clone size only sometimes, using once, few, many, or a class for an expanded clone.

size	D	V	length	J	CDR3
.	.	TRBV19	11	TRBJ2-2	CASSINGELFF
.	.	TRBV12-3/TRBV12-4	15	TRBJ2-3	CASSFLGEGTDTQYF
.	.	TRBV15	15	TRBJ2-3	CATSRKGVNTDTQYF
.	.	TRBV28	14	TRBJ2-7	CASTHGSPDYEQYF
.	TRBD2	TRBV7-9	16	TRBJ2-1	CASSPHQREYGNEQFF
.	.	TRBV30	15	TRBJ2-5	CAWRDKEWLGETQYF
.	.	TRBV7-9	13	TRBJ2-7	CASSSNSRGEQYF
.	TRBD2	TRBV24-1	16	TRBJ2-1	CATSDPKREGLNEQFF
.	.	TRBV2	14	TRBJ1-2	CAGDPALNNYGYTF
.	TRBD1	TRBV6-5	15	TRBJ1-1	CASSTYRGFSTEAFF
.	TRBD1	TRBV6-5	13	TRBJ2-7	CASRKGGLNEQYF
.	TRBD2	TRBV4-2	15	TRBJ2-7	CASSPSGEITYEQYF
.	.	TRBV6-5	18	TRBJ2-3	CASSSKTYQGRSTDTQYF
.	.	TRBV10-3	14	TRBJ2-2	CAILDRDNTGELFF
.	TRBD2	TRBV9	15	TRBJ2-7	CASSAGEGPSYEQYF
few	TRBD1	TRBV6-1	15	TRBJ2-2	CASKPGTGGFGELFF
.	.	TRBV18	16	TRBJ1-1	CASSLNVDSRNTEAFF
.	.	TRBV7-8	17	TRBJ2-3	CASSFPGVKTSTDTQYF
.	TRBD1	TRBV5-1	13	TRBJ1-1	CASSLWGDSEAFF
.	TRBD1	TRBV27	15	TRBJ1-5	CASSTRRTGTQPQHF
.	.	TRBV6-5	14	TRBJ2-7	CASSYRPGSYEQYF
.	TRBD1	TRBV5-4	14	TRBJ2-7	CASSFLTGADEQYF
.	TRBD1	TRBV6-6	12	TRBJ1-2	CASSDRVDGYTF